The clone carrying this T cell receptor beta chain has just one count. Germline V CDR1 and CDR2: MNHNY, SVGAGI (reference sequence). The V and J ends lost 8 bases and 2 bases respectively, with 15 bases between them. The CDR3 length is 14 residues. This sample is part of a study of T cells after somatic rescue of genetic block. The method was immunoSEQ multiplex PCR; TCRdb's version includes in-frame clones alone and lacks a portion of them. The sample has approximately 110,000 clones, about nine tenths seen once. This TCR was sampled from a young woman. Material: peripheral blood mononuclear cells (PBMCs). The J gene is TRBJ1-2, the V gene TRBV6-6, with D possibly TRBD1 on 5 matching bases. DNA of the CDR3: TGTGCCAGCTGGGAACGGGGCAGAAACTATGGCTACACCTTC. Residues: CASWERGRNYGYTF.